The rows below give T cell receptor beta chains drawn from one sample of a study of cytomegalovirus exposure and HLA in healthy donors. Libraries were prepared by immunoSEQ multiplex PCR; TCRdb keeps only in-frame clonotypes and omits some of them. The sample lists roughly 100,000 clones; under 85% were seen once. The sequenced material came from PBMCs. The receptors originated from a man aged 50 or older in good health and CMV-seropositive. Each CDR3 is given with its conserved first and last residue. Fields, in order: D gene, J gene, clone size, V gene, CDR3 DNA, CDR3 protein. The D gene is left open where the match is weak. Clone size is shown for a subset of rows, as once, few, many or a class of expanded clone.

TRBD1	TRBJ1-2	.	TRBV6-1	TGTGCCAGCAGGGCGACAGGGAACTATGGCTACACCTTC	CASRATGNYGYTF
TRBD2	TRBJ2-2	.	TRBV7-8	TGTGCCAGCAGCTTAGTCGGCGGGAGCGGGTCAAGCGGGGAGCTGTTTTTT	CASSLVGGSGSSGELFF
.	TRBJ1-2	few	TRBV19	TGTGCCAGTAGCCTGGGGCAGACAAACTATGGCTACACCTTC	CASSLGQTNYGYTF
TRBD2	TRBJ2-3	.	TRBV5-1	TGCGCCAGCAGCCCCAAAAGCGGGATGGGGGCAGATACGCAGTATTTT	CASSPKSGMGADTQYF
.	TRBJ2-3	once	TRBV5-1	TGCGCCAGCAGCCCTACTATGCGGGGCACAGATACGCAGTATTTT	CASSPTMRGTDTQYF
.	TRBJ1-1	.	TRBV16	TGTGCCAGCAGCCAATCTGGGACAATGAACACTGAAGCTTTCTTT	CASSQSGTMNTEAFF
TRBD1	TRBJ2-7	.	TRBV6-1	TGTGCCAGCACCGGGACAGGGGGCAGATACGAGCAGTACTTC	CASTGTGGRYEQYF
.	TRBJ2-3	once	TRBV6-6	TGTGCCAGCTGGGGGGTCTCGACAGATACGCAGTATTTT	CASWGVSTDTQYF
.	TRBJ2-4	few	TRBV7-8	TGTGCCAGCAGCTTAGGCGTAAAAAACATTCAGTACTTC	CASSLGVKNIQYF
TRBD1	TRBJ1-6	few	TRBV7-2	TGTGCCAGCAGCTCATATCAGGACAGGGCGGTGTCACCCCTCCACTTT	CASSSYQDRAVSPLHF
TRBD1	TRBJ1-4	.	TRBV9	TGTGCCAGCAGCCGACAGGGACTTAATGAAAAACTGTTTTTT	CASSRQGLNEKLFF
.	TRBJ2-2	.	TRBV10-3	TGTGCCATCAGTACTACAGGAACCGGGGAGCTGTTTTTT	CAISTTGTGELFF
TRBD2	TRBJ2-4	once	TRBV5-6	TGTGCCAGCAGCCCTACTAGCGGCAGAAACATTCAGTACTTC	CASSPTSGRNIQYF
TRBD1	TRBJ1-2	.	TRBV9	TGTGCCAGCAGCGTAGCTTTGTCAGGGGGCGCCCCTGGCTATGGCTACACCTTC	CASSVALSGGAPGYGYTF
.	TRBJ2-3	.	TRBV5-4	TGTGCCAGCAGCTTGGGCCTCGGAGAAGATACGCAGTATTTT	CASSLGLGEDTQYF
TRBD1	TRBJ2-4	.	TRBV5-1	TGCGCCAGCAGCTTTACAGGGGGAAACATTCAGTACTTC	CASSFTGGNIQYF
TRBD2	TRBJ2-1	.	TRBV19	TGTGCCAGTAGTATATATTCGGGACTAGCCAGTCAGAATGAGCAGTTCTTC	CASSIYSGLASQNEQFF
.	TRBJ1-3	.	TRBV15	TGTGCCACCAGCAGAGGCACAGGGTCCTCTGGAAACACCATATATTTT	CATSRGTGSSGNTIYF
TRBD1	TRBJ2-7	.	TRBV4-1	TGCGCCAGCAGCCTTCAACAGGGGGATTCCTACGAGCAGTACTTC	CASSLQQGDSYEQYF
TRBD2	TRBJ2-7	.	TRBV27	TGTGCCAGCAGTCCCGGTTTAGCGGGAGTTGGGGGGATCTACGAGCAGTACTTC	CASSPGLAGVGGIYEQYF
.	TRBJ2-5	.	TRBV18	TGTGCCAGCTCACCAAGGTCAGGATTCGAACTGGGAGAGACCCAGTACTTC	CASSPRSGFELGETQYF
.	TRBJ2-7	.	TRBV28	TGTGCCAGCAGCCGAGTGGGGGGAGAGTACTTC	CASSRVGGEYF
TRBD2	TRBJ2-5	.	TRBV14	TGTGCCAGCAGCCCGAGACTAGCGGGAGTGGGACTAGAGACCCAGTACTTC	CASSPRLAGVGLETQYF
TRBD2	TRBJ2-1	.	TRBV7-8	TGTGCCAGCAGCTTAGCTAGCGGGAGGATTAATGAGCAGTTCTTC	CASSLASGRINEQFF
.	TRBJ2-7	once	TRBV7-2	TGTGCCAGCTGTGAGTTCGTCGCAGGGGAAGGCTACGAGCAGTACTTC	CASCEFVAGEGYEQYF
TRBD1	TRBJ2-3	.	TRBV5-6	TGTGCCAGCAGCTGGGACAGATCTCTAAGCACAGATACGCAGTATTTT	CASSWDRSLSTDTQYF
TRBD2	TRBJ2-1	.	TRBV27	TGTGCCAGCAGTCCCCCGCCCGGGATTACCGGGACTAGCGGGAGGGGTTACAATGAGCAGTTCTTC	CASSPPPGITGTSGRGYNEQFF
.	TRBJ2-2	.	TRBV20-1	TGCAGTGCTAGAGACAGGGGGGAGCTGTTTTTT	CSARDRGELFF
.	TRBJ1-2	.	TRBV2	TGTGCCAGCAGAGACCCCGGGGGAGCTAACTATGGCTACACCTTC	CASRDPGGANYGYTF
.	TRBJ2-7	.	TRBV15	TGTGCCACCCGGGGGGCCACCTACGAGCAGTACTTC	CATRGATYEQYF
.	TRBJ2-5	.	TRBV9	TGTGCCAGCAGCGCGGCGGGTTACCAAGAGACCCAGTACTTC	CASSAAGYQETQYF
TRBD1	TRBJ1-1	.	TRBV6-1	TGTGCCAGCAGTTGGGACAGGGGAATGAACACTGAAGCTTTCTTT	CASSWDRGMNTEAFF
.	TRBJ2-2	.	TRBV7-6	TGTGCCAGCAGCCCCACCTTTAGCGGACGATCGGCCACCGGGGAGCTGTTTTTT	CASSPTFSGRSATGELFF
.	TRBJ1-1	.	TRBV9	TGTGCCAGCAGCCCTATTATGAACACTGAAGCTTTCTTT	CASSPIMNTEAFF
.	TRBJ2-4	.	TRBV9	TGTGCCAGCAGCGTAGGCCGGGATGGCAAAAACATTCAGTACTTC	CASSVGRDGKNIQYF
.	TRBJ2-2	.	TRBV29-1	TGCAGCGTTGATCGGCAGGGCGGGCTGTTTTTT	CSVDRQGGLFF
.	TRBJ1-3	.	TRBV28	TGTGCCAGCAGTTTGGGCAGTCCGAGCTCTGGAAACACCATATATTTT	CASSLGSPSSGNTIYF
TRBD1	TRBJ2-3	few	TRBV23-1	TGCGCCAGCAGTCTCCGGGACAGCTCCACAGATACGCAGTATTTT	CASSLRDSSTDTQYF
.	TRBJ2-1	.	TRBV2	TGTGCCAGCAGTACGACAGGTTACAATGAGCAGTTCTTC	CASSTTGYNEQFF